One sample yielded the 30 T cell receptor beta chains listed below, sequenced in a study of CD8 T cells in Susac syndrome. Staining of CD27 and CD45RA defined memory subsets for TEMRA sorting. Reverse transcription of roughly 0.5 to 1 ug RNA was performed with random hexamers. TCRdb analysed the immunoSEQ multiplex PCR reads with MiXCR anew, one entry per CDR3 protein. The sample contains 1,500 or so distinct CDR3 sequences, over 60% of which appear only once. The sequencing sample was made of CD8+ TEMRA cells from PBMCs. As to subset: FACS-sorted terminally differentiated effector memory CD8+ T cells re-expressing CD45RA (CD8+ TEMRA). These receptors all come from a human donor with Susac syndrome.

The chain employs TRBV4-3 and TRBJ1-2; TRBD1 matches 12 bases. The germline CDR1 and CDR2 sequences are LGHNA and YSLEER. The V gene end was trimmed by 0 bases and the J gene end by 5 bases; junction bases not matched to a gene: 13. The CDR3 sequence is 19 residues long. The CDR3 coding sequence is TGCGCCAGCAGCCAAGATGTTGGGACAGGGGGCGCTGGGAGTTATGGCTACACCTTC. Encoded protein: CASSQDVGTGGAGSYGYTF.

The chain joins TRBV7-9 to TRBJ1-4; D remains ambiguous. Germline V CDR1 and CDR2: SEHNR, FQNEAQ (reference sequence). The CDR3 covers 14 residues. V was cut by 5 bases and J by 0 bases, with 7 bases left in between. CDR3 sequence (DNA): TGTGCCAGCAGCCCCGGAACAACTAATGAAAAACTGTTTTTT. As protein: CASSPGTTNEKLFF.

The chain carries TRBV13 and TRBJ2-2; 8 nucleotides align to TRBD2. The V gene end was trimmed by 11 bases and the J gene end by 5 bases; junction bases not matched to a gene: 25. This CDR3 is 19 amino acids long. In germline, CDR1 is PRHDT, CDR2 FYEKMQ (reference sequence). The CDR3 sequence is CARTFSVTAGGVWTGELFF. As DNA, the CDR3 is TGTGCCCGCACCTTCTCGGTTACGGCCGGGGGGGTGTGGACCGGGGAGCTGTTTTTT.

This clonotype counts as large. This chain connects TRBV6-1 to TRBJ2-5; 9 nucleotides agree with TRBD2. V gave up 5 bases and J gave up 5 bases; unmatched junction bases: 12. This CDR3 region has 16 residues. In germline, CDR1 is MNHNS, CDR2 SASEGT. The CDR3 DNA follows: TGTGCCAGCAGTATGGGGACTAGCCTCTCCGGGGAGACCCAGTACTTC. It encodes CASSMGTSLSGETQYF.

By frequency in the sample, this clonotype is large. The chain recombines TRBV5-4 with TRBJ2-5, with D uncertain. The V gene's germline CDR1 is SGHNT and CDR2 YYREEE (reference sequence). The CDR3 sequence is 12 residues long. V gave up 0 bases and J gave up 2 bases, with 2 bases separating them. For the CDR3, the DNA is TGTGCCAGCAGCTTGGGTCAAGAGACCCAGTACTTC. Protein product: CASSLGQETQYF.

The V gene is TRBV12-3 or TRBV12-4, the J gene TRBJ1-4; no reliable D call. The CDR3 length is 12 residues. Trimming removed 2 bases from V and 9 bases from J, with 7 bases in between. The CDR3 sequence is CASSLPDKKLFF. The CDR3 bases are TGTGCCAGCAGTTTACCAGACAAAAAACTGTTTTTT.

V usage is TRBV29-1 and J usage is TRBJ1-2; D gene unclear. The ends were cut back, 1 base at V and 1 base at J, with 4 bases in the middle. This CDR3 contains 12 residues. CDR1 and CDR2 from the germline V gene are SQVTM and ANQGSEA. CDR3 loop: CSVEGNNYGYTF. The CDR3 DNA is TGCAGCGTTGAAGGGAATAACTATGGCTACACCTTC.

The chain employs TRBV5-3 and TRBJ1-2; D is uncertain. TRBV5-3 is an ORF, with its function uncertain. The CDR3 extends over 16 amino acids. Trimming shortened V by 7 bases and J by 4 bases, and 23 bases separated the two germline ends. The CDR3 coding sequence is TGTGCCAGAGGGTACACAATGGTGAGAAAGACCTATGGCTACACCTTC. As protein: CARGYTMVRKTYGYTF.

The rearrangement uses TRBV5-1 and TRBJ2-1; TRBD2 aligns across 13 bases. The CDR3 runs to 17 residues. Germline-derived CDR1 and CDR2 are SGHRS and YFSETQ. V shed 3 bases and J 9 bases; nucleotides not matched to a gene: 12. The CDR3 nucleotides read TGCGCCAGCAGCTCCGGACTAGCGGGGGCAGCAGGCATTGAGCAGTTCTTC. Protein sequence: CASSSGLAGAAGIEQFF.

The chain uses TRBV4-2 and TRBJ1-1; a possible D gene is TRBD1 (5 bases). Germline V lookup: CDR1 LGHNA, CDR2 YNFKEQ. Trimming left V 4 bases short and J 2 bases short, with 17 bases between. The length of the CDR3 is 16 residues. The CDR3 nucleotides are TGTGCCAGCAGCCCCGAGGGCACGGGGGTTAACACTGAAGCTTTCTTT. It codes for CASSPEGTGVNTEAFF.

About this clonotype itself: A read error may produce the germline difference seen at one junction end. This chain joins TRBV7-9 and TRBJ1-2; the D gene is possibly TRBD1 (6 bases). Germline V gene lookup returns CDR1 SEHNR and CDR2 FQNEAQ (reference sequence). The CDR3 covers 10 residues. CDR3 bases: TGTGCCAGCAGCTTCGGGGGGGACAACTTC. This sequence encodes CASSFGGDNF.

The chain is built from TRBV6-4 and TRBJ2-3; no definite D call. Deletions cut 6 bases from V and 0 bases from J, with 28 bases between. Germline CDR1 is MRHNA and CDR2 is SNTAGT. This CDR3 is 20 amino acids long. Here the CDR3 reads CASSPEDRTGILPSTDTQYF. The CDR3 nucleotides read TGTGCCAGCAGCCCTGAGGATAGGACCGGTATACTTCCTAGCACAGATACGCAGTATTTT.

The chain uses TRBV11-2 and TRBJ1-4, with D perhaps matching TRBD1 (6 bases). Trimming stripped 5 bases from V and 3 bases from J, with 19 bases between. The CDR3 runs 17 residues. Germline CDR1 and CDR2: SGHAT and FQNNGV. The DNA for the CDR3 is TGTGCCAGCAGCAGCCCCCCCCAGGCAGGGGCTAATGAAAAACTGTTTTTT. Its translation is CASSSPPQAGANEKLFF.

The genes are TRBV5-4 and TRBJ2-5; D not certain. Germline V lookup: CDR1 SGHNT, CDR2 YYREEE (reference sequence). The CDR3 contains 12 residues. V was shortened by 9 bases and J by 2 bases, with 11 bases between the two germline ends. CDR3 DNA: TGTGCCAACAGATTGGGTCAAGAGACCCAGTACTTC. It translates to CANRLGQETQYF.

V gene TRBV11-2 combines with J gene TRBJ2-7; D may be TRBD1 (5 bases). The V end was cut by 4 bases, the J end by 3 bases, with 16 bases between. Germline-derived CDR1 and CDR2 are SGHAT and FQNNGV. This CDR3 is built from 15 residues. The CDR3 loop reads CASSSHGQKVYEQYF. The CDR3, as DNA: TGTGCCAGCAGCTCCCATGGACAAAAGGTCTACGAGCAGTACTTC.

This clonotype was seen more than once but under ten times. The V call is TRBV27, the J call TRBJ2-1; D uncertain. The CDR3 runs to 15 residues. CDR1 MNHEY and CDR2 SMNVEV come from the germline V gene (reference sequence). The ends were cut back, 8 bases at V and 6 bases at J, with 20 bases in the middle. As DNA, the CDR3 is TGTGCCAGCCTACCGGGCCCCACCCGGTCCAATGAGCAGTTCTTC. Translated, it gives CASLPGPTRSNEQFF.

This clonotype was found once. The chain uses TRBV24-1 and TRBJ2-2; the D gene is possibly TRBD2 (6 bases). Trimming took 5 bases from V and 4 from J, leaving 10 bases between them. This CDR3 has 14 amino acids. Germline CDR1 reads KGHDR; CDR2 reads SFDVKD. In nucleotides, the CDR3 is TGTGCCACCAGTGTAGGGACTCTCACCGGGGAGCTGTTTTTT. Amino acids: CATSVGTLTGELFF.

The chain uses TRBV9 and TRBJ1-2; 11 positions agree with TRBD1. There are 12 residues in the CDR3. With 7 bases clipped from V and 6 bases from J, the junction kept 2 bases outside the gene matches. Germline V gives CDR1 SGDLS, CDR2 YYNGEE. The DNA for the CDR3 is TGTGCCAGCGGGACAGGGGGAGATGGCTACACCTTC. Its translation is CASGTGGDGYTF.

CDR3 sequence (DNA): TGTGCCAGTAGTATAGAGTTTGATTCGGGCAATCAGCCCCAGCATTTT. Protein: CASSIEFDSGNQPQHF. V usage is TRBV19 and J usage is TRBJ1-5; unclear D gene. Deletions cut 0 bases from V and 2 bases from J, with 11 bases between. The CDR3 spans 16 residues. Germline V gene data show CDR1 as LNHDA and CDR2 as SQIVND (reference sequence).

By its share, this clonotype is large. This chain links TRBV27 with TRBJ1-2, with D possibly being TRBD1 (6 bases). Trimming took 1 base from V and 6 from J, leaving 15 bases between them. The CDR3 is 15 amino acids. CDR1 and CDR2 (germline): MNHEY, SMNVEV (reference sequence). The CDR3 sequence is CASSLFPQGLDGYTF. The CDR3 DNA is TGTGCCAGCAGTTTATTCCCACAGGGTCTCGATGGCTACACCTTC.

This chain connects TRBV7-9 to TRBJ2-1, with D possibly TRBD2 on 6 matching bases. This CDR3 contains 15 residues. Trimming cost V 8 bases and J 3 bases, with 17 bases left between them. Germline assignment: CDR1 SEHNR and CDR2 FQNEAQ (reference sequence). The DNA for the CDR3 is TGTGCCAGCTGCTCCGGGAGAGGGATCTACAATGAGCAGTTCTTC. This gives the protein CASCSGRGIYNEQFF.

The rearrangement links TRBV7-9 to TRBJ2-1; 12 bases line up with TRBD2. Trimming removed 0 bases from V and 10 bases from J; junction bases left unmatched: 10. Germline-derived CDR1 and CDR2 are SEHNR and FQNEAQ (reference sequence). This CDR3 region has 17 residues. The chain's CDR3 is CASSLAAGLAGKREQFF. DNA of the CDR3: TGTGCCAGCAGCTTAGCCGCCGGACTAGCGGGGAAACGGGAGCAGTTCTTC.

This clonotype qualifies as large. The rearrangement joins TRBV29-1 to TRBJ2-7; either TRBD1 or TRBD2 may supply D (5 bases each). From germline, CDR1 is SQVTM and CDR2 ANQGSEA. This CDR3 contains 13 residues. V lost 8 bases and J lost 5, with 19 bases in between. The CDR3 loop reads CSTTGTTTHEQYF. The CDR3 nucleotides read TGCAGCACGACCGGGACCACGACGCACGAGCAGTACTTC.

The chain uses TRBV2 and TRBJ1-5; D gene ambiguous. V lost 0 bases to trimming and J lost 0 bases, with 3 bases between them. The CDR3 runs 14 residues. Germline lookup yields CDR1 SNHLY and CDR2 FYNNEI. The DNA of the CDR3 is TGTGCCAGCAGTGAAGCATATAGCAATCAGCCCCAGCATTTT. Translation gives CASSEAYSNQPQHF.

This chain links TRBV7-9 with TRBJ2-1; 8 bases line up with TRBD2. This CDR3 spans 13 amino acids. From germline, CDR1 is SEHNR and CDR2 FQNEAQ (reference sequence). The V segment lost 5 bases and the J segment 9 bases; nucleotides outside the gene matches: 6. CDR3 DNA: TGTGCCAGCAGCCCCCCGGGGGGGGTTGAGCAGTTCTTC. Translating gives CASSPPGGVEQFF.

V and J are TRBV6-4 and TRBJ2-1; 10 bases match TRBD1. The CDR3 has 15 amino acids. Germline assignment: CDR1 MRHNA and CDR2 SNTAGT. The junction had 4 bases not matched to a gene; V was cut back by 2 bases and J by 6 bases. The CDR3 DNA sequence: TGTGCCAGCAGTGACGGGACAGGGGTGAGCAATGAGCAGTTCTTC. Its translation: CASSDGTGVSNEQFF.

The chain couples TRBV7-9 to TRBJ1-2; TRBD1 agrees at 8 bases. Germline CDR1 and CDR2: SEHNR and FQNEAQ (reference sequence). V was clipped by 4 bases and J by 4 bases; unmatched bases: 8. The CDR3 covers 15 residues. CDR3 coding DNA: TGTGCCAGCAGCTCCCGACAGGGGACCGGCTATGGCTACACCTTC. Translating it yields CASSSRQGTGYGYTF.

This clonotype is labeled large. This chain links TRBV5-6 with TRBJ2-1; D might be TRBD2 (7 bases). V was shortened by 3 bases and J by 0 bases, with 13 bases between the two germline ends. The CDR3 loop spans 16 amino acids. The V gene's germline CDR1 is SGHDT and CDR2 YYEEEE. The CDR3 region is CASSWGRGSSYNEQFF. The DNA of the CDR3 is TGTGCCAGCAGCTGGGGGCGGGGGAGCTCCTACAATGAGCAGTTCTTC.

The chain uses TRBV4-3 and TRBJ2-1, with 7 bases matching TRBD2. Germline V lookup: CDR1 LGHNA, CDR2 YSLEER. The CDR3 is 16 residues long. The CDR3, as DNA: TGCAGCAGCAGCCAAGCGCGGGGGTTCTCCTACAATGAGCAGTTCTTC. Protein sequence: CSSSQARGFSYNEQFF.

The chain recombines TRBV19 with TRBJ1-1; perhaps TRBD1 as D (5 bases). V was pared by 6 bases and J by 5 bases, with 13 bases between. This CDR3 region has 13 residues. CDR1 is LNHDA, CDR2 SQIVND, per germline (reference sequence). Here the CDR3 DNA reads TGTGCCAGTAGCCAACGGGGCCAAACTGAAGCTTTCTTT. Translating gives CASSQRGQTEAFF.